The sequence of this T cell receptor beta chain was determined in a study of T cells in localized non-small cell lung cancer. Overall study findings and caveats: Tumor samples were not multi-region, leaving intratumor heterogeneity unexcluded. Uninvolved adjacent lung had higher T cell clonality than tumor and all other tissues. Out of the top 100 tumor clones, a median approximately 57 were seen in adjacent lung.

Germline CDR1 LGHNA, CDR2 YNFKEQ. V lost 3 bases and J 3 bases, leaving 15 bases between the germline ends. CDR3 length: 16 amino acids. Worth noting for this clone: Its antigen is still unknown.

The repertoire was sequenced with immunoSEQ multiplex PCR; TCRdb's copy has only in-frame clones and lacks some. The sample records 50,000 to 60,000 clones, approximately 86% being singletons. The chain employs TRBV4-2 and TRBJ2-1; D is uncertain. This specimen was PBMCs, taken before any cancer treatment. The TCR comes from a female donor with stage II lung adenocarcinoma. In nucleotides, the CDR3 is TGTGCCAGCAGCCATTATCCGGAAAGCCTCTACAATGAGCAGTTCTTC. Translated: CASSHYPESLYNEQFF.